This T cell receptor beta chain was identified during a study of beta chain features in type 1 diabetes. Germline CDR1 reads MNHEY; CDR2 reads SVGAGI. There are 13 residues in the CDR3. The V gene lost 2 bases and the J gene lost 6 bases, with 8 bases spanning the gap. This clone was seen more than once but under ten times. Its antigen is still unknown. What was sequenced were expressed TCRB transcripts, since all of the isolated RNA had been reverse transcribed. Assay: immunoSEQ multiplex PCR; the TCRdb copy retains only in-frame clones and omits some. The table has some 640,000 clones, around 15% seen once. Study-wide results and limits: There was a moderate but significant shortening of TCRB CDR3s in all four CD4+ subsets of Type 1 diabetes patients. For type 1 diabetes patients, VDJ junctions showed fewer insertions and more deletions.

This TCR was sampled from a man between 18 and 35 years old with type 1 diabetes. The J gene is TRBJ2-4, the V gene TRBV6-5; D unclear. Input material: naive CD4+ T cells from blood. The CDR3 sequence is CASSYGQLNIQYF. The CDR3 DNA is TGTGCCAGCAGTTACGGGCAGCTAAACATTCAGTACTTC.